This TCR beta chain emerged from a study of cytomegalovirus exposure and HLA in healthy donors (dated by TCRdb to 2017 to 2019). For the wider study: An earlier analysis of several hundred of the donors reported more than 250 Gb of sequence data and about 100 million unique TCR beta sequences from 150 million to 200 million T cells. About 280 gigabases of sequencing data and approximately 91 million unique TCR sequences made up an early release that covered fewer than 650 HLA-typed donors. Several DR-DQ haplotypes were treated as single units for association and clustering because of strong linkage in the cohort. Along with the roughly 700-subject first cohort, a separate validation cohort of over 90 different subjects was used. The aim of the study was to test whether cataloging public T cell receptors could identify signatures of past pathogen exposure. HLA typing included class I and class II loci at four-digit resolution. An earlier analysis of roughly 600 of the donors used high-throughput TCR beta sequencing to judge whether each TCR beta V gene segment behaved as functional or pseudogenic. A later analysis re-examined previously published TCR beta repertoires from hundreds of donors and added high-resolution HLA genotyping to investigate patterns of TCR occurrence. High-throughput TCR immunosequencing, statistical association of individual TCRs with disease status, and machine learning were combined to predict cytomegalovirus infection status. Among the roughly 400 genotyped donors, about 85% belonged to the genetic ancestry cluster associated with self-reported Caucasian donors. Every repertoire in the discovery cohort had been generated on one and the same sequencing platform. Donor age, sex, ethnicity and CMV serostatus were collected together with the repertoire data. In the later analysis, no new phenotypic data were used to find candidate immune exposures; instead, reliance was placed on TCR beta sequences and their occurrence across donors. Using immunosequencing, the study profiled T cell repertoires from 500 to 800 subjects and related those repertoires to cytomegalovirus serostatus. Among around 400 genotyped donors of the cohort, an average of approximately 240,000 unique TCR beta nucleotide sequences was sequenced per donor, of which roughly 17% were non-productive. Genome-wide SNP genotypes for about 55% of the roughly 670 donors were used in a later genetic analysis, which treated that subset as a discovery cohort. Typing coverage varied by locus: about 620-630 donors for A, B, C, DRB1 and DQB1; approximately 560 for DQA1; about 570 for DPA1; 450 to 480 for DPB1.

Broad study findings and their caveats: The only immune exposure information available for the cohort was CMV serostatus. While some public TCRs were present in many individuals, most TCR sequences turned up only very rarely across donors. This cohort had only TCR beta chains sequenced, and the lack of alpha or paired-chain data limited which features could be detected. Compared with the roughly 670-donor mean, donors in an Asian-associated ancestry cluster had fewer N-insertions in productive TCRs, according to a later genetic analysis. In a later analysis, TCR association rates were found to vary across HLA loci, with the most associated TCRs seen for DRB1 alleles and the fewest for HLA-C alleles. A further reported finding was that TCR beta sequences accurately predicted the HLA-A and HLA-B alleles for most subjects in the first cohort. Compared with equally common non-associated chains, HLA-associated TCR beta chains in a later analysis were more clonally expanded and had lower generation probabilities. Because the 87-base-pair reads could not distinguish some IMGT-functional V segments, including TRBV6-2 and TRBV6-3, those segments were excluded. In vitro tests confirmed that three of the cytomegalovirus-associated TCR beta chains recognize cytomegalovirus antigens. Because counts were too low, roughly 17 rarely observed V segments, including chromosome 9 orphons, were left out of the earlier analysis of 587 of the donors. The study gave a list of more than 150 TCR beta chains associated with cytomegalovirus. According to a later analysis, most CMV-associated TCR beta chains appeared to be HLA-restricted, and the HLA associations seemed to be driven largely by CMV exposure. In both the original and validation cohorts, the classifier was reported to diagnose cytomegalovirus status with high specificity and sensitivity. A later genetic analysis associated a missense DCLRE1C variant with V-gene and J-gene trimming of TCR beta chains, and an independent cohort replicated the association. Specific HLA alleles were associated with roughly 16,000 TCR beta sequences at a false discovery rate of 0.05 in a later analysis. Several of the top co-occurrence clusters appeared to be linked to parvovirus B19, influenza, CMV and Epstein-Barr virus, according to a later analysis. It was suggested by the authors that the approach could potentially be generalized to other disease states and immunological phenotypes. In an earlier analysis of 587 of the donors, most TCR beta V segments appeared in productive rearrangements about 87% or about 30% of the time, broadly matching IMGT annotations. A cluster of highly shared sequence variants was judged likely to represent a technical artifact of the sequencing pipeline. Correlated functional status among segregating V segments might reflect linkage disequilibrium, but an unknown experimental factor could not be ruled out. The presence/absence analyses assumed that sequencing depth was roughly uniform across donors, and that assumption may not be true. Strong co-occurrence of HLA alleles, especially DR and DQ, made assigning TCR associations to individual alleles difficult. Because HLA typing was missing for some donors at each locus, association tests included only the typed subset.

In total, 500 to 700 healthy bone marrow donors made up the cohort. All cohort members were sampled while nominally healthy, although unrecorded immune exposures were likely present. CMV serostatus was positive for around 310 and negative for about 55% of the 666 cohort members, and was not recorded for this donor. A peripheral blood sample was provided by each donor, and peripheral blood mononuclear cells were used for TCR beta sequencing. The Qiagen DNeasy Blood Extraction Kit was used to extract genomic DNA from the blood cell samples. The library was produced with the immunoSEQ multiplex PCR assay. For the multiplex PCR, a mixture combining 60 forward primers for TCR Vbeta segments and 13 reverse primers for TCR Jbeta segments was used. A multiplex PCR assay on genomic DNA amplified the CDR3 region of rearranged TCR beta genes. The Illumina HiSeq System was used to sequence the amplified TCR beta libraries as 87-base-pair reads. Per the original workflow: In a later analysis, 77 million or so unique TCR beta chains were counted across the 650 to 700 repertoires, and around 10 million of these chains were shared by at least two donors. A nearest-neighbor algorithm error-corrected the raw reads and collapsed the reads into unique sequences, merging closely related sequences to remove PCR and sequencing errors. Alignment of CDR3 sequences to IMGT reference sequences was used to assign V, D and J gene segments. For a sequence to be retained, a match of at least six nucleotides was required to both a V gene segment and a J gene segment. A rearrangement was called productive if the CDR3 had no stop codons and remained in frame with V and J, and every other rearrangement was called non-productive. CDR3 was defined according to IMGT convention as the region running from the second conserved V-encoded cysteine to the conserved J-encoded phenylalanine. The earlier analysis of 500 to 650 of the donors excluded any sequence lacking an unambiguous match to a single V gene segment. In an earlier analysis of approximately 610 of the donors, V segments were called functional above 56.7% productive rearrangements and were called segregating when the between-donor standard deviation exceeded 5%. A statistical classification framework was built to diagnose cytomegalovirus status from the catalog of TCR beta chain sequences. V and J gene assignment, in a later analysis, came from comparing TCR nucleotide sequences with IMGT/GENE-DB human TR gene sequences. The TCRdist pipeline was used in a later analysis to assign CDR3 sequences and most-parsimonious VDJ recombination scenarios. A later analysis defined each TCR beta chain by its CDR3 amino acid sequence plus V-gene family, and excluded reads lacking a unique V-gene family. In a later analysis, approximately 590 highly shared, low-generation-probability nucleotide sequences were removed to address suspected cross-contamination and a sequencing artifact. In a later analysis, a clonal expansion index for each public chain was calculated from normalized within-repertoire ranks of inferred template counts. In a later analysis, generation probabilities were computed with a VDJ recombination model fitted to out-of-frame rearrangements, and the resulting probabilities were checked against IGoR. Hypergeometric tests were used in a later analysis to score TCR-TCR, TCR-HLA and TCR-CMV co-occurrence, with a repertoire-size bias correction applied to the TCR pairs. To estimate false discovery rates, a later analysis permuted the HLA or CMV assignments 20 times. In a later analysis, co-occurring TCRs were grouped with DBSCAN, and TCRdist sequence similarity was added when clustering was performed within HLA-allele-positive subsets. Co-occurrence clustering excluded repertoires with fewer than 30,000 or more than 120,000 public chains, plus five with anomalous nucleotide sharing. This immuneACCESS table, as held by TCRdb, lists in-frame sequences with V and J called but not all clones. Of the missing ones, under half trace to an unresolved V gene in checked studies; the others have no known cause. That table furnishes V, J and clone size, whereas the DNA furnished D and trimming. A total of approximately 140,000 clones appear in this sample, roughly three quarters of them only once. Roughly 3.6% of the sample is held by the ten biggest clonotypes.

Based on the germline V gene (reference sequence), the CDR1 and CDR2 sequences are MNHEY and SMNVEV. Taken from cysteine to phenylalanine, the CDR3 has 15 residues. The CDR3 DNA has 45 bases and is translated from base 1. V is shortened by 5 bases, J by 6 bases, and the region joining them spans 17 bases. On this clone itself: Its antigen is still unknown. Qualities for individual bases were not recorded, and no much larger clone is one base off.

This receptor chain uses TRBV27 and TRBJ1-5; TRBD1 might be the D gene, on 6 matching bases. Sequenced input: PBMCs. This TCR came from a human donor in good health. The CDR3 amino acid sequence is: CASSLLGGIGQPQHF. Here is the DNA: TGTGCCAGCAGTCTCCTAGGGGGAATTGGTCAGCCCCAGCATTTT.